This T cell receptor (beta chain) was sequenced during a study of T cell responses to AZD1222 COVID-19 vaccine. Broader study findings: Females made up more of the donors, who were largely white British, and clonal diversity may have come out too low. Among those given AZD1222, only 5 to 7 were seropositive at baseline. Vaccine-associated CD4 TCRs spanned spike, dominant at 160-218 and 743-854.

This clone was observed once. Its antigen is unknown. The CDR3 is 13 residues long. CDR1 is KGHSH, CDR2 LQKENI, per germline. V was pared by 3 bases and J by 5 bases, with 11 bases between. Sequenced by immunoSEQ multiplex PCR; TCRdb stores in-frame clones only, minus some. The data contain just under 80,000 clones, roughly 90% of them singletons. This material consisted of peripheral blood, taken 28 days after the second AZD1222 dose. This sequence joins TRBV18 and TRBJ2-7; perhaps TRBD1 as D (5 bases). The TCR originated in an adult who received the AZD1222 COVID-19 vaccine. CDR3 sequence: CASSPQGNNEQYF. The CDR3 DNA reads as TGTGCCAGCTCACCGCAGGGAAACAACGAGCAGTACTTC. The full variable domain, in which reference TRBV18 and TRBJ2-7 provide the parts outside the CDR3, is NAGVMQNPRHLVRRRGQEARLRCSPMKGHSHVYWYRQLPEEGLKFMVYLQKENIIDESGMPKERFSAEFPKEGPSILRIQQVVRGDSAAYFCASSPQGNNEQYFGPGTRLTVT.